This TCR beta chain was identified in a study of blood T cell repertoires in COVID-19. Study overall: COVID-19 samples from acute and convalescent phases originated in the United States, Italy and Spain.

CDR3 size: 15 residues. The germline gives CDR1 LNHDA, CDR2 SQIVND (reference sequence). Trimming removed 4 bases from V and 3 bases from J; junction bases left unmatched: 5. Sequencing used immunoSEQ multiplex PCR; TCRdb keeps in-frame clones, though not all of them. The sample comprises some 250,000 clones, about 80% of which are singletons, and 1.5% to 2% rests with the top ten. The source material was peripheral blood. This TCR came from a man aged 30 to 39 who had recovered from COVID-19. This chain joins TRBV19 and TRBJ2-1; TRBD2 agrees at 8 bases. The CDR3 spells CASSTSSGRYNEQFF. For the CDR3, the DNA is TGTGCCAGTAGTACCTCTAGCGGGCGCTACAATGAGCAGTTCTTC.